These T cell receptor beta chains were read from a single sample in a study of technical replicates of blood from a few donors. TCRdb keeps only in-frame clones here, not all; method: immunoSEQ multiplex PCR. The data contain approximately 100,000 clones, 96% of them singletons. The sequenced material came from T cells isolated from PBMCs. The receptor set was obtained from a human donor in good health. Both conserved end residues are part of each CDR3. The D gene is left open where the match is weak. Size is omitted from some rows. Given values are once, few, many or a class for expanded clones.

v_gene: TRBV14; abundance: .; j_gene: TRBJ2-1; d_gene: TRBD2; CDR3nt: TGTGCCAGCAGCCAAGGTATGCGGGGGAAATCCTACAATGAGCAGTTCTTC; CDR3aa: CASSQGMRGKSYNEQFF
v_gene: TRBV29-1; abundance: .; j_gene: TRBJ1-3; d_gene: .; CDR3nt: TGCAGCGTTGTATTTGGAAACACCATATATTTT; CDR3aa: CSVVFGNTIYF
v_gene: TRBV5-1; abundance: .; j_gene: TRBJ2-1; d_gene: TRBD2; CDR3nt: TGCGCCAGCAGCTTGGCGGGACTAGCGGGGGGCTCCAATGAGCAGTTCTTC; CDR3aa: CASSLAGLAGGSNEQFF
v_gene: TRBV11-2; abundance: .; j_gene: TRBJ2-5; d_gene: .; CDR3nt: TGTGCCAGCAGCTTACTCCAAGAGACCCAGTACTTC; CDR3aa: CASSLLQETQYF
v_gene: TRBV29-1; abundance: .; j_gene: TRBJ2-1; d_gene: TRBD2; CDR3nt: TGCAGCGTTAATCTAGCGGGAGTGGTTCAAGGGCAGTTCTTC; CDR3aa: CSVNLAGVVQGQFF
v_gene: TRBV27; abundance: .; j_gene: TRBJ2-7; d_gene: TRBD1; CDR3nt: TGTGCCAGCAGTATCGGGACAGGGGTCCACGAGCAGTACTTC; CDR3aa: CASSIGTGVHEQYF
v_gene: TRBV29-1; abundance: .; j_gene: TRBJ2-2; d_gene: TRBD1; CDR3nt: TGCAGCGTTGCCTCGCTCGCCGGGACAGCTTCGAACACCGGGGAGCTGTTTTTT; CDR3aa: CSVASLAGTASNTGELFF
v_gene: TRBV10-2; abundance: once; j_gene: TRBJ2-5; d_gene: .; CDR3nt: TGCGCCAGCAGTGAGGGAGAAGAGACCCAGTACTTC; CDR3aa: CASSEGEETQYF
v_gene: TRBV6-4; abundance: .; j_gene: TRBJ2-3; d_gene: .; CDR3nt: TGTGCCAGCAGTGACCAGCGTACAGATACGCAGTATTTT; CDR3aa: CASSDQRTDTQYF
v_gene: TRBV5-1; abundance: .; j_gene: TRBJ2-1; d_gene: TRBD2; CDR3nt: TGCGCCAGCAGCATACTAGCGGGAGAAAGCTATGAGCAGTTCTTC; CDR3aa: CASSILAGESYEQFF
v_gene: TRBV27; abundance: .; j_gene: TRBJ2-5; d_gene: TRBD2; CDR3nt: TGTGCCAGCAGTTCTGGGACTAGCGGGGGGCACCGAGAGACCCAGTACTTC; CDR3aa: CASSSGTSGGHRETQYF
v_gene: TRBV5-4; abundance: .; j_gene: TRBJ2-3; d_gene: .; CDR3nt: TGTGCCAGCAGCTTGGTGGGCAGCACAGATACGCAGTATTTT; CDR3aa: CASSLVGSTDTQYF
v_gene: TRBV30; abundance: .; j_gene: TRBJ1-2; d_gene: TRBD1; CDR3nt: TGTGCCTGGAGTCCATCCGGGACAGGGTCTGGCTACACCTTC; CDR3aa: CAWSPSGTGSGYTF
v_gene: TRBV5-4; abundance: .; j_gene: TRBJ2-5; d_gene: .; CDR3nt: TGTGCCAGCAGCTTGGACAGGTACCAAGAGACCCAGTACTTC; CDR3aa: CASSLDRYQETQYF
v_gene: TRBV29-1; abundance: .; j_gene: TRBJ2-7; d_gene: TRBD1; CDR3nt: TGCAGCGTTACGGGACAGGCCTCCTACGAGCAGTACTTC; CDR3aa: CSVTGQASYEQYF
v_gene: TRBV11-2; abundance: .; j_gene: TRBJ2-3; d_gene: .; CDR3nt: TGTGCCAGCAGTCCTACTGGCTACCCAGTAGCTCTGGGCACAGATACGCAGTATTTT; CDR3aa: CASSPTGYPVALGTDTQYF
v_gene: TRBV5-1; abundance: .; j_gene: TRBJ2-5; d_gene: TRBD2; CDR3nt: TGCGCCAGCAGCTTGGCGGGACTAGCGGGAGACGAGACCCAGTACTTC; CDR3aa: CASSLAGLAGDETQYF
v_gene: TRBV28; abundance: .; j_gene: TRBJ2-1; d_gene: TRBD2; CDR3nt: TGTGCCAGCAGTTTGTTGGGGTTGGGCCTAGCGGTTGCCTACAATGAGCAGTTCTTC; CDR3aa: CASSLLGLGLAVAYNEQFF
v_gene: TRBV10-3; abundance: .; j_gene: TRBJ1-1; d_gene: TRBD1; CDR3nt: TGTGCCATCAGTGAGTCGAGTCTTGACAGGGGCGGTCAGAACACTGAAGCTTTCTTT; CDR3aa: CAISESSLDRGGQNTEAFF
v_gene: TRBV5-1; abundance: .; j_gene: TRBJ2-1; d_gene: TRBD1; CDR3nt: TGCGCCAGCAGCTCCGGGACAGGGGGGTTCGATGAGCAGTTCTTC; CDR3aa: CASSSGTGGFDEQFF
v_gene: TRBV11-2; abundance: .; j_gene: TRBJ2-5; d_gene: TRBD1; CDR3nt: TGTGCCAGCAGTCCTAACCCGGGACAGGGAGGAGAGACCCAGTACTTC; CDR3aa: CASSPNPGQGGETQYF
v_gene: TRBV27; abundance: once; j_gene: TRBJ1-2; d_gene: .; CDR3nt: TGTGCCAGCAGCTCATACAGGGCCAACTATGGCTACACCTTC; CDR3aa: CASSSYRANYGYTF
v_gene: TRBV5-1; abundance: .; j_gene: TRBJ2-3; d_gene: .; CDR3nt: TGCGCCAGCAGCCCAATCCCCGAGGATTCCACAGATACGCAGTATTTT; CDR3aa: CASSPIPEDSTDTQYF